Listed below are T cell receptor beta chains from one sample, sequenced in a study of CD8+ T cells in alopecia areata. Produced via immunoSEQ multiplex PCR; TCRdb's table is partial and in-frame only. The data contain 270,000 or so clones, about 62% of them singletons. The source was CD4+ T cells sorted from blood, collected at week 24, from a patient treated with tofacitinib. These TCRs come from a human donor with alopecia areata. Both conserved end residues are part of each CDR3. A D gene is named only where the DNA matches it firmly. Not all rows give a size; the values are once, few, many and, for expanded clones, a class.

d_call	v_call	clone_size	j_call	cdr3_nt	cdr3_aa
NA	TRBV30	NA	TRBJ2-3	TGTGCCTGGAGTGTACGCGCGGATACGCAGTATTTT	CAWSVRADTQYF
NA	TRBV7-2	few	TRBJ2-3	TGTGCCAGCAGCTTACAGGGGCGAGATACGCAGTATTTT	CASSLQGRDTQYF
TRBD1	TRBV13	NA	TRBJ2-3	TGTGCCAGCAGCCGTGGGACAGGGGGCACAGATACGCAGTATTTT	CASSRGTGGTDTQYF
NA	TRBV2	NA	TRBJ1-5	TGTGCCAGCAGATCAGAGGAAGATCAGCCCCAGCATTTT	CASRSEEDQPQHF
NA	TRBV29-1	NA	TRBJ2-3	TGCAGCGTAGGGACGGCGGGAGATACGCAGTATTTT	CSVGTAGDTQYF
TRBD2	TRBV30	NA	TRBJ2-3	TGTGCCTGGAAGAGGGGAGCGGGGGGGCGCACAGATACGCAGTATTTT	CAWKRGAGGRTDTQYF
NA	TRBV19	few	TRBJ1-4	TGTGCCAGTAGTATCGTCTGGGATGAAAAACTGTTTTTT	CASSIVWDEKLFF
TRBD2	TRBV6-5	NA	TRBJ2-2	TGTGCCAGCAGAACTAGCGTTCCCAACACCGGGGAGCTGTTTTTT	CASRTSVPNTGELFF
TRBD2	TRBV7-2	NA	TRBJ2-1	TGTGCCAGCAGCTTTAGCGGGGGGGCTTACAATGAGCAGTTCTTC	CASSFSGGAYNEQFF
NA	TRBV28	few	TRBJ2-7	TGTGCCAGCACCCTACAGGGATCGTCCTACGAGCAGTACTTC	CASTLQGSSYEQYF
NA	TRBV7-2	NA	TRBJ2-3	TGTGCCAGCAGCTTAGTTAGACTAACTAGCACAGATACGCAGTATTTT	CASSLVRLTSTDTQYF
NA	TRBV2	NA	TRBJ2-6	TGTGCCAGCACCCCGACGCCTGGGGCCAACGTCCTGACTTTC	CASTPTPGANVLTF
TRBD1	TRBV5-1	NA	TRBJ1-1	TGCGCCAGCACTGAACAGGGGTTGAACACTGAAGCTTTCTTT	CASTEQGLNTEAFF
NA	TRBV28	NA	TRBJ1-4	TGTGCCAGCAGTGAGGAGAAACTGTTTTTT	CASSEEKLFF
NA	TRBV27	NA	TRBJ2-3	TGTGCCAGCAGTTTGGGGGGGCCGCGAGATACGCAGTATTTT	CASSLGGPRDTQYF
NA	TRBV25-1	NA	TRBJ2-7	TGTGCCAGCACAGGTTCCCCCTACGAGCAGTACTTC	CASTGSPYEQYF
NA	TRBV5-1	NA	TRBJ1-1	TGCGCCAGCAGCTTGGAACATGGAGCTGAAGCTTTCTTT	CASSLEHGAEAFF
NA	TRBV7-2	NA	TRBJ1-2	TGTGCCAGCAGCTTATCCGGCATACCGGGGGGCTACACCTTC	CASSLSGIPGGYTF
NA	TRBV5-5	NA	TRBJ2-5	TGTGCCAGCAGCTTGGGGCCGGACCCCCATCGGCAAGAGACCCAGTACTTC	CASSLGPDPHRQETQYF
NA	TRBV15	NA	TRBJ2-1	TGTGCCACTAGGGGACTGGCTGACAATGAGCAGTTCTTC	CATRGLADNEQFF
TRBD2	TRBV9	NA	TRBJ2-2	TGTGCCAGCAGCCTCGGACTAGCGGGGACGAACACCGGGGAGCTGTTTTTT	CASSLGLAGTNTGELFF
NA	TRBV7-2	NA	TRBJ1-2	TGTGCCAGCAGCTCCTCGGAGGGGCTCTATGGCTACACCTTC	CASSSSEGLYGYTF
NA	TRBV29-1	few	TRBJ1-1	TGCAGCGTTCCAGTGTGGCGGGGGATGAACACTGAAGCTTTCTTT	CSVPVWRGMNTEAFF
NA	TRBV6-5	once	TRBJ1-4	TGTGCCAGCAGTTATTTAACCGAAGCAACTAATGAAAAACTGTTTTTT	CASSYLTEATNEKLFF
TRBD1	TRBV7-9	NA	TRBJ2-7	TGTGCCAGCAGCTTAGTGACAGGGCCAGCCGAGCAGTACTTC	CASSLVTGPAEQYF
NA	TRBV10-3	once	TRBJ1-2	TGTGCCATCAGTGGAGGGGCAGGTTCGGGCTATGGCTACACCTTC	CAISGGAGSGYGYTF
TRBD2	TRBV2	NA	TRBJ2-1	TGTGCCAGCAGGGTCGGGACTAGCGGGGGCCATGAGCAGTTCTTC	CASRVGTSGGHEQFF
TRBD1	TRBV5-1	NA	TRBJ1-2	TGCGCCAGCAGCTCCAACCCGGACAGGGCCGGGGGTGGCTACACCTTC	CASSSNPDRAGGGYTF
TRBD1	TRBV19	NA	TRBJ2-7	TGTGCCAGTAGTATTCAACACACAGGGGACTCCTACGAGCAGTACTTC	CASSIQHTGDSYEQYF
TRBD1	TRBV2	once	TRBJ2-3	TGTGCCAGCACGGAGATCCGCGGACAGGCCACAGATACGCAGTATTTT	CASTEIRGQATDTQYF
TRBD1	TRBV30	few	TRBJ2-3	TGTGCCTGGAGTAAAGACAGGGGGCCCACAGATACGCAGTATTTT	CAWSKDRGPTDTQYF
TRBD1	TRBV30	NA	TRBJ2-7	TGTGCCTGGGGCCCGACAGGGGCCGAGCAGTACTTC	CAWGPTGAEQYF
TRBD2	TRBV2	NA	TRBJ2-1	TGTGCCAGCGATACTAGCGGTTACAATGAGCAGTTCTTC	CASDTSGYNEQFF
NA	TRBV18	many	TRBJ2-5	TGTGCCAGCTCACGGTCAGAGCAAGAGACCCAGTACTTC	CASSRSEQETQYF
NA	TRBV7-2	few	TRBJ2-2	TGTGCCAGCAGCTTATGGGAAGAAAGAACCGGGGAGCTGTTTTTT	CASSLWEERTGELFF
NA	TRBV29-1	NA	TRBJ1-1	TGCAGCGCCTTTCTAGGGGGCACTGAAGCTTTCTTT	CSAFLGGTEAFF
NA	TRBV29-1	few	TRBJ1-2	TGCAGCGTTATAAGCTATGGCTACACCTTC	CSVISYGYTF
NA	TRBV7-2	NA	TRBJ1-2	TGTGCCAGCAGCTTAGTCGGAAGGGCGGAGGCTTATGGCTACACCTTC	CASSLVGRAEAYGYTF
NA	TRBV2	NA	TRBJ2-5	TGTGCCAGCAGTAAACAGGGTCGGCAAGAGACCCAGTACTTC	CASSKQGRQETQYF
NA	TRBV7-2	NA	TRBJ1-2	TGTGCCAGCAGCCCCGCGGCAGGGAATAACTATGGCTACACCTTC	CASSPAAGNNYGYTF
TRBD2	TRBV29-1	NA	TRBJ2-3	TGCAGCGTTGAGCCTAGCGGGGCGGGCACAGATACGCAGTATTTT	CSVEPSGAGTDTQYF
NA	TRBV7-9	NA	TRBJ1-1	TGTGCCAGCAGCTTAACAACGAACACTGAAGCTTTCTTT	CASSLTTNTEAFF
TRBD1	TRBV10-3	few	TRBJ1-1	TGTGCCATCAGTGAGGGGAGGGGGCACACTGAAGCTTTCTTT	CAISEGRGHTEAFF
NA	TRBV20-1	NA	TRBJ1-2	TGCAGTGCTAGGGAGGGAGGCTACACCTTC	CSAREGGYTF
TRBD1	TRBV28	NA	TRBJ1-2	TGTGCCAGCGAGACAGGGGGCAACTATGGCTACACCTTC	CASETGGNYGYTF
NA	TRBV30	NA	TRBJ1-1	TGTGCCTGGAGTGTTGGGTCGAGGGCTTTCTTT	CAWSVGSRAFF
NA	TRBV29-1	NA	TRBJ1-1	TGCAGCGTTGGGGGACATCACAGGGACACTGAAGCTTTCTTT	CSVGGHHRDTEAFF
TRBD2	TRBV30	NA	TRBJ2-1	TGTGCCTGGAGTCGTTTAGGGCTAGCGGGGGAGAGTGAGCAGTTCTTC	CAWSRLGLAGESEQFF
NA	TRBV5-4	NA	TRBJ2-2	TGTGCCAGCAGCCCTCAATCTGGGGGCTCTACCGGGGAGCTGTTTTTT	CASSPQSGGSTGELFF
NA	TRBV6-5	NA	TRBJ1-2	TGTGCCAGCAGCCCCCAAGGGGGGCGGTATGGCTACACCTTC	CASSPQGGRYGYTF